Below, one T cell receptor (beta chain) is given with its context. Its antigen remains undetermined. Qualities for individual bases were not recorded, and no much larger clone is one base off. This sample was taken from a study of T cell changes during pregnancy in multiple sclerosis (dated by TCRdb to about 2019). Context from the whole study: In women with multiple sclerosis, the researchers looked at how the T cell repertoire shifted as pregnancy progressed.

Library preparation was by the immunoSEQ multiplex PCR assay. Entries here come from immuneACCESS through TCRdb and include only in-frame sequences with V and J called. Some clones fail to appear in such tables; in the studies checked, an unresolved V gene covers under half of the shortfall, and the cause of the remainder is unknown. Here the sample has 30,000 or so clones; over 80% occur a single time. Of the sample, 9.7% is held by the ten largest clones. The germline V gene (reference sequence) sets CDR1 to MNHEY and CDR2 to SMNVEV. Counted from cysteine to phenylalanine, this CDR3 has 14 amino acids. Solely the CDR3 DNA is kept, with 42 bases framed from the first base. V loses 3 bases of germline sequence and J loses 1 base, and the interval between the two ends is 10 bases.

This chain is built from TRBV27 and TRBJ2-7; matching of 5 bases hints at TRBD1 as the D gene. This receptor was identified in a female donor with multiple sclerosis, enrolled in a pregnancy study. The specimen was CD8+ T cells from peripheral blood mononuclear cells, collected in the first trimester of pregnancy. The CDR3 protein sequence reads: CASSFRDRSYEQYF. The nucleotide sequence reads TGTGCCAGCAGTTTTCGCGACAGATCCTACGAGCAGTACTTC.